This is a list of T cell receptor beta chains from one sample in a study of T cells in tuberculosis. Generated by immunoSEQ multiplex PCR, the TCRdb table keeps only in-frame clones and is missing some. The sample consists of about 88,000 clones, roughly 91% of them appearing once. The specimen sequenced was CD1b-GMM tetramer-negative cells sorted from PBMCs. The receptors were sampled from an adult woman with latent tuberculosis. CDR3s include the opening cysteine and the closing phenylalanine or tryptophan. A D gene is named only where the DNA matches it firmly. The listing skips clone size in some rows; elsewhere it reads once, few, many or a size class.

CASSLGSGGAVNIQYF TGTGCCAGCAGCTTAGGAAGCGGGGGGGCCGTGAACATTCAGTACTTC TRBJ2-4 TRBD2 TRBV7-9 NA
CASSVPEQAGELFF TGTGCCAGCAGCGTACCAGAACAGGCCGGGGAGCTGTTTTTT TRBJ2-2 NA TRBV9 once
CASSPDRGEQFF TGCGCCAGCAGTCCCGACAGGGGGGAGCAGTTCTTC TRBJ2-1 TRBD1 TRBV10-1 NA
CASSLTAGTSGVHEQFF TGTGCCAGCAGCTTAACCGCGGGGACTAGCGGGGTACATGAGCAGTTCTTC TRBJ2-1 TRBD2 TRBV7-3 once
CASSFGDSGGEKLFF TGTGCCAGCAGCTTCGGGGACAGCGGGGGGGAAAAACTGTTTTTT TRBJ1-4 TRBD1 TRBV7-2 NA
CASSLGTGTGTYEQYF TGTGCCAGCAGCTTAGGTACGGGGACAGGGACCTACGAGCAGTACTTC TRBJ2-7 TRBD1 TRBV11-3 once
CAIRDSVGSNQPQHF TGTGCCATCAGAGACTCTGTGGGTAGCAATCAGCCCCAGCATTTT TRBJ1-5 NA TRBV10-3 NA
CASSYGTQRGYTF TGCGCCAGCAGCTACGGGACTCAGCGTGGCTACACCTTC TRBJ1-2 NA TRBV5-1 NA
CASSLVQGTYGYTF TGCGCCAGCAGCTTGGTCCAGGGAACATATGGCTACACCTTC TRBJ1-2 NA TRBV5-1 NA
CASWGGWGNQPQHF TGTGCCTCGTGGGGGGGATGGGGCAATCAGCCCCAGCATTTT TRBJ1-5 NA TRBV6-5 NA
CASSPTPDRGYGYTF TGTGCCAGCAGCCCCACGCCGGACAGGGGATATGGCTACACCTTC TRBJ1-2 TRBD1 TRBV11-2 NA
CASSWGDLNQPQHF TGTGCCAGCAGCTGGGGGGACCTCAATCAGCCCCAGCATTTT TRBJ1-5 NA TRBV7-8 NA
CASSEAQFRRVYGYTF TGTGCCAGCAGTGAAGCGCAATTCAGGAGGGTCTATGGCTACACCTTC TRBJ1-2 NA TRBV6-1 NA
CSVEETGGINEQFF TGCAGCGTTGAAGAAACGGGGGGGATAAATGAGCAGTTCTTC TRBJ2-1 TRBD2 TRBV29-1 NA
CASHVEVDTQYF TGTGCCAGCCACGTTGAGGTGGATACGCAGTATTTT TRBJ2-3 NA TRBV5-6 NA
CASSAGTGGREQFF TGTGCCAGTAGTGCCGGGACAGGAGGGAGGGAGCAGTTCTTC TRBJ2-1 TRBD1 TRBV19 few
CASSFRAGGASSYNEQFF TGTGCCAGCAGCTTCAGAGCGGGGGGGGCGAGCTCCTACAATGAGCAGTTCTTC TRBJ2-1 TRBD2 TRBV7-2 NA
CASSVGGARTDTQYF TGTGCCAGCAGCGTAGGTGGGGCCCGCACAGATACGCAGTATTTT TRBJ2-3 NA TRBV9 NA
CASHAGATGYTF TGTGCCAGCCACGCTGGGGCGACTGGCTACACCTTC TRBJ1-2 NA TRBV9 NA
CASSLSGGGGANNSPLHF TGTGCCAGCAGCCTATCCGGAGGAGGGGGCGCGAATAATTCACCCCTCCACTTT TRBJ1-6 TRBD1 TRBV4-2 NA
CASRQGLNYGYTF TGTGCCAGTAGACAGGGCCTGAACTATGGCTACACCTTC TRBJ1-2 NA TRBV19 NA
CASSSGRRGANTGELFF TGTGCCAGCAGCTCAGGCAGGCGGGGGGCGAACACCGGGGAGCTGTTTTTT TRBJ2-2 TRBD2 TRBV5-6 NA
CASSLDRVDEQFF TGTGCCAGCAGCTTAGACAGGGTCGATGAGCAGTTCTTC TRBJ2-1 NA TRBV7-2 NA
CSARSYSTQYF TGCAGTGCTAGATCTTACAGTACGCAGTATTTT TRBJ2-3 NA TRBV20-1 NA
CASSYSLGGGGRVAFF TGTGCCAGCAGTTACTCGCTCGGGGGTGGCGGTAGAGTAGCTTTCTTT TRBJ1-1 NA TRBV6-6 NA
CSASGLVGDTQYF TGCAGCGCCTCGGGACTAGTAGGAGATACGCAGTATTTT TRBJ2-3 TRBD2 TRBV29-1 few
CASAQGLTTGELFF TGTGCCAGCGCACAGGGGTTGACGACCGGGGAGCTGTTTTTT TRBJ2-2 TRBD1 TRBV25-1 NA
CASSPGGSGTQYF TGTGCCAGCTCACCAGGCGGCAGCGGTACGCAGTATTTT TRBJ2-3 NA TRBV18 NA
CASSYSRFNYGYTF TGTGCCAGCAGTTACTCCAGATTTAACTATGGCTACACCTTC TRBJ1-2 NA TRBV6-5 NA
CASSQLGRNEKLFF TGCGCCAGCAGCCAACTCGGTCGTAATGAAAAACTGTTTTTT TRBJ1-4 NA TRBV4-1 NA
CASSLQGARSNYGYTF TGTGCCAGCAGCCTCCAGGGGGCCCGATCTAACTATGGCTACACCTTC TRBJ1-2 TRBD1 TRBV27 once
CASSEYRGAGNTIYF TGTGCCAGCAGTGAGTACAGGGGCGCTGGAAACACCATATATTTT TRBJ1-3 TRBD1 TRBV2 NA